The 8 T cell receptor beta chains given below trace back to one sample, sequenced in a study of Ad26.COV2.S vaccination and SARS-CoV-2 variants. The treatment: 19 received Ad26.COV2.S at low or high dose, single or two shots; 5 received placebo; per-sample allocation not given. All samples were drawn on day 63, counting from the first vaccine or placebo injection. Repertoires were generated with immunoSEQ multiplex PCR, while TCRdb's copy carries only in-frame clones and drops some. The sample includes more than 350,000 clones, 80% to 95% of them seen just once. The source was peripheral blood, collected in a trial of Ad26.COV2.S vaccine versus placebo. The receptors come from a person between 18 and 59 years old who received the Ad26.COV2.S COVID-19 vaccine or a placebo.

As concerns this clone: The sample contains more than one DNA sequence encoding this CDR3. The V call is TRBV4-1, the J call TRBJ2-7; 14 nucleotides match TRBD2. The V gene end was trimmed by 4 bases and the J gene end by 3 bases; junction bases not matched to a gene: 2. This CDR3 has 15 amino acids. The V gene's germline CDR1 is MGHRA and CDR2 YSYEKL. CDR3 in amino acids: CASSPGTSGSYEQYF. The CDR3 nucleotides read TGCGCCAGCAGCCCCGGGACTAGCGGGAGCTACGAGCAGTACTTC.

The chain couples TRBV15 to TRBJ2-3; D ambiguous. Trimming cost V 0 bases and J 3 bases, with 4 bases left between them. The CDR3 extends over 13 amino acids. Germline CDR1 is LNHNV and CDR2 is YYDKDF (reference sequence). The CDR3 loop reads CATSRDWTDTQYF. CDR3 nucleotides: TGTGCCACCAGCAGAGATTGGACAGATACGCAGTATTTT.

This clone occurred once. The J gene is TRBJ1-3, the V gene TRBV12-1. TRBV12-1 is termed a pseudogene. This CDR3 spans 15 amino acids. CDR3 sequence reads: CASSTRAHSGNTIYF. The CDR3 DNA sequence: TGTGCCAGCAGCACTCGGGCCCACTCTGGAAACACCATATATTTT.

The rearrangement links TRBV7-9 to TRBJ1-1; tentative D call: TRBD1 (6 bases). V gave up 4 bases and J gave up 3 bases, with 18 bases separating them. This CDR3 comprises 16 residues. CDR1 SEHNR and CDR2 FQNEAQ come from the germline V gene (reference sequence). The CDR3 coding sequence is TGTGCCAGCAGCTCAGTTCAGGGGCCTGGAGACACTGAAGCTTTCTTT. Protein: CASSSVQGPGDTEAFF.

The chain couples TRBV24-1 to TRBJ1-5; D remains unclear. This CDR3 spans 14 amino acids. The germline V and J ends were trimmed by 2 bases and 6 bases, with 10 bases remaining between them. Germline V gene sequence: CDR1 KGHDR, CDR2 SFDVKD. The CDR3 region is CATSDSRGLQPQHF. DNA of the CDR3: TGTGCCACCAGTGATTCGCGTGGGCTTCAGCCCCAGCATTTT.

The gene calls are TRBV6-2 or TRBV6-3 and TRBJ2-7; 12 bases are a match to TRBD2. This CDR3 has 16 residues. After removal of 2 bases from V and 3 bases from J, the junction contained 5 bases not matched to a gene. Germline V gene sequence: CDR1 MNHEY, CDR2 SVGEGT. CDR3 in amino acids: CASSYRTSGNHYEQYF. In DNA, the CDR3 is TGTGCCAGCAGTTACAGGACTAGCGGGAACCACTACGAGCAGTACTTC.

To note about this clone: The same CDR3 arises from other DNA sequences in this sample as well. The chain is built from TRBV18 and TRBJ2-3; TRBD2 agrees at 8 bases. V lost 3 bases to trimming and J lost 5 bases; unmatched junction nucleotides: 7. The germline V gene encodes CDR1 KGHSH and CDR2 LQKENI. This CDR3 spans 15 amino acids. CDR3 protein: CASSPPGLAGDTQYF. CDR3 DNA: TGTGCCAGCTCACCTCCGGGCCTAGCGGGAGATACGCAGTATTTT.

V gene TRBV28 combines with J gene TRBJ2-7; possibly TRBD1 or TRBD2 for D (5 bases each). This CDR3 has 14 amino acids. Germline CDR1 reads MDHEN; CDR2 reads SYDVKM. V gave up 5 bases and J gave up 7 bases, with 18 bases separating them. As DNA, the CDR3 is TGTGCCAGCAGTCCCTCCGGGGCTGTCAGAGAGCAGTACTTC. Amino acid sequence: CASSPSGAVREQYF.